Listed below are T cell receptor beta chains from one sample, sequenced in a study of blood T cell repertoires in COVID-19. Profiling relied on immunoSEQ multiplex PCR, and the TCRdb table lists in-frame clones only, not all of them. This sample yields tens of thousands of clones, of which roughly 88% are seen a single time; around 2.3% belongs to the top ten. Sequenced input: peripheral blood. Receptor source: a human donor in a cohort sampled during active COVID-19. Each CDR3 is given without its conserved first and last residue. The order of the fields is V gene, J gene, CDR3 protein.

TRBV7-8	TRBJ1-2	ASTSTTGPLYGYT
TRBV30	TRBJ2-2	AWSRGGTGELF
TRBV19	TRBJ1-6	ASSVGTENSPLH
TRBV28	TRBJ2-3	ASSSRTFTDTQY
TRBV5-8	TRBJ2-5	ASSTGQGAQETQY
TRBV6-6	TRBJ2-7	ASRQGSPLEQY
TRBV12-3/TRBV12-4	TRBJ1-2	ASSYPNNYGYT
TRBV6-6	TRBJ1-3	ASSLGQGHSGNTIY
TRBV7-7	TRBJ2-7	ASSLVSGETDYEQY
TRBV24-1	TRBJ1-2	ATREGGDYGYT
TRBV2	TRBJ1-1	ASSVEGNTEAF
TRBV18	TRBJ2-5	ASSRSDYRETQY
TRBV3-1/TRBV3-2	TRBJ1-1	ASSQDRVWTEAF
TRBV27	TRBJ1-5	ASSLRRTGVWQPQH
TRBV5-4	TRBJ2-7	ASSFSTGEQY
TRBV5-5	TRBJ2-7	ASSPLSYEQY
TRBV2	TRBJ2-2	ASNINTGELF
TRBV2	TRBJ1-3	ASRPGQGGSDTIY
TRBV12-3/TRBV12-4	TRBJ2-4	ASSVPEGREY
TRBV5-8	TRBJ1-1	ASSLPRDTPREVAF
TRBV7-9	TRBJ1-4	ASSLSTGVGKLF
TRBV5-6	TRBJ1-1	ASSSPGVGLVGEAF
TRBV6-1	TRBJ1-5	ASSEGRGNSNQPQH
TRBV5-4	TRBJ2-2	ASSLSGLGAGELF
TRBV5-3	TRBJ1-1	ARSLVQANEAF
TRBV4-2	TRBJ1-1	ASSQEQGSNTEAF
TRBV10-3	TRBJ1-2	AISERGQNYGYT
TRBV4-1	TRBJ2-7	ASSPYRAGASYEQY
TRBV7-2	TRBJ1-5	ASSSQGMVNQPQH
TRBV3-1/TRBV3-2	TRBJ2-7	ASSQGTGGEQY
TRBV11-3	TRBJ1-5	ASSRGGNQPQH
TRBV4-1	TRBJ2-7	ASSQVPSGGASEQY
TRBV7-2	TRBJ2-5	ASSLAIETGTGGEETQY
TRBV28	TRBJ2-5	ASTRGGGVQY
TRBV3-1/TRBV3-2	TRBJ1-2	ASSQGVEGGEGYT
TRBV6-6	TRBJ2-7	ASSSPSRYEQY
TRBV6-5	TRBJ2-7	ASKDAGEQY